The rows below give T cell receptor beta chains drawn from one sample of a study of cytomegalovirus exposure and HLA in healthy donors. Method: immunoSEQ multiplex PCR; TCRdb's copy keeps in-frame clones and lacks some. This sample's table has some 110,000 clones. Sequencing input: PBMCs. These TCRs come from a man aged 25 to 40 in good health and CMV-seronegative. The CDR3 runs from the conserved cysteine through the conserved F or W. Fields, in order: V gene, J gene, D gene, CDR3 protein. The D gene is left open where the match is weak.

V gene: TRBV9
J gene: TRBJ2-5
D gene: TRBD2
CDR3 protein: CASSARRASGGQETQYF

V gene: TRBV5-4
J gene: TRBJ1-4
D gene: .
CDR3 protein: CASSQGPDGEEKLFF

V gene: TRBV5-6
J gene: TRBJ2-1
D gene: TRBD1
CDR3 protein: CASSPRDRGRGGADEQFF

V gene: TRBV28
J gene: TRBJ2-7
D gene: TRBD2
CDR3 protein: CASRGGFGEQYF

V gene: TRBV7-8
J gene: TRBJ1-4
D gene: .
CDR3 protein: CASSFPQFNEKLFF

V gene: TRBV7-9
J gene: TRBJ2-1
D gene: .
CDR3 protein: CASSLERSYNEQFF

V gene: TRBV5-1
J gene: TRBJ1-6
D gene: TRBD1
CDR3 protein: CASSPGQGLKSPLHF

V gene: TRBV7-6
J gene: TRBJ2-2
D gene: .
CDR3 protein: CASSRSGSTGELFF

V gene: TRBV19
J gene: TRBJ1-1
D gene: .
CDR3 protein: CASSSQATNTEAFF

V gene: TRBV13
J gene: TRBJ2-7
D gene: TRBD1
CDR3 protein: CASSPGQGRTYEQYF

V gene: TRBV18
J gene: TRBJ2-3
D gene: .
CDR3 protein: CASSPSSDTQYF

V gene: TRBV5-4
J gene: TRBJ2-2
D gene: TRBD1
CDR3 protein: CASSLQGTSGELFF

V gene: TRBV5-6
J gene: TRBJ1-1
D gene: .
CDR3 protein: CASSLGGLMNTEAFF

V gene: TRBV6-5
J gene: TRBJ1-1
D gene: TRBD1
CDR3 protein: CASETTGTTEAFF

V gene: TRBV4-3
J gene: TRBJ2-5
D gene: TRBD1
CDR3 protein: CASSQERGWGQGYQETQYF

V gene: TRBV14
J gene: TRBJ2-7
D gene: .
CDR3 protein: CASSLTRYEQYF

V gene: TRBV7-3
J gene: TRBJ2-3
D gene: .
CDR3 protein: CASSSRGSGNTDTQYF

V gene: TRBV9
J gene: TRBJ1-3
D gene: .
CDR3 protein: CASSVAGQGGAGNTIYF

V gene: TRBV7-2
J gene: TRBJ1-1
D gene: .
CDR3 protein: CASSLVGQGDTEAFF

V gene: TRBV5-4
J gene: TRBJ1-4
D gene: TRBD1
CDR3 protein: CASSWDRGEKLFF

V gene: TRBV6-5
J gene: TRBJ2-1
D gene: .
CDR3 protein: CASSYSGARSYNEQFF

V gene: TRBV12-2
J gene: TRBJ1-2
D gene: .
CDR3 protein: CASRLLFSGVRTPKPYGYTF

V gene: TRBV19
J gene: TRBJ1-5
D gene: .
CDR3 protein: CASSIAQGIPQPQHF

V gene: TRBV5-4
J gene: TRBJ1-2
D gene: .
CDR3 protein: CASSPAGAHYGYTF

V gene: TRBV15
J gene: TRBJ2-7
D gene: TRBD2
CDR3 protein: CATRRGGGGGNEQYF

V gene: TRBV7-2
J gene: TRBJ2-7
D gene: TRBD1
CDR3 protein: CASSLATGGSYEQYF

V gene: TRBV4-2
J gene: TRBJ1-1
D gene: .
CDR3 protein: CASSQVRGTEAFF

V gene: TRBV4-3
J gene: TRBJ1-2
D gene: .
CDR3 protein: CASSQAASGLTLNYGYTF

V gene: TRBV7-8
J gene: TRBJ2-7
D gene: .
CDR3 protein: CASSSRVPYEQYF

V gene: TRBV2
J gene: TRBJ2-3
D gene: TRBD2
CDR3 protein: CASSEPVARGVTDTQYF

V gene: TRBV5-6
J gene: TRBJ1-2
D gene: TRBD1
CDR3 protein: CASSLGTGTSNYGYTF

V gene: TRBV5-6
J gene: TRBJ1-6
D gene: TRBD1
CDR3 protein: CASSSGTGVSPLHF

V gene: TRBV7-8
J gene: TRBJ2-7
D gene: TRBD1
CDR3 protein: CASSSTGQGASQYF

V gene: TRBV29-1
J gene: TRBJ1-4
D gene: TRBD1
CDR3 protein: CSAGQGSTDEKLFF

V gene: TRBV29-1
J gene: TRBJ2-2
D gene: .
CDR3 protein: CSDRRVTGELFF

V gene: TRBV6-5
J gene: TRBJ1-2
D gene: .
CDR3 protein: CASSYSLKNGYTF

V gene: TRBV6-5
J gene: TRBJ1-1
D gene: .
CDR3 protein: CASSYLANTEAFF

V gene: TRBV6-5
J gene: TRBJ1-1
D gene: .
CDR3 protein: CASSYSRGNTEAFF

V gene: TRBV5-1
J gene: TRBJ2-3
D gene: .
CDR3 protein: CASSQGGDTDTQYF

V gene: TRBV27
J gene: TRBJ2-7
D gene: .
CDR3 protein: CASSSSDSLGYEQYF

V gene: TRBV25-1
J gene: TRBJ2-7
D gene: .
CDR3 protein: CASSEWRTGRVYEQYF

V gene: TRBV2
J gene: TRBJ2-7
D gene: .
CDR3 protein: CASSEMGGGYSYEQYF

V gene: TRBV9
J gene: TRBJ1-2
D gene: .
CDR3 protein: CASSAQQNPNYGYTF

V gene: TRBV27
J gene: TRBJ2-5
D gene: TRBD2
CDR3 protein: CASSLSLAGYQETQYF

V gene: TRBV5-5
J gene: .
D gene: .
CDR3 protein: CASSLRMAGVNSYEQYF

V gene: TRBV27
J gene: TRBJ2-2
D gene: .
CDR3 protein: CASSFLGELFF

V gene: TRBV2
J gene: TRBJ1-4
D gene: .
CDR3 protein: CASSARQAAVEKLFF

V gene: TRBV10-3
J gene: TRBJ2-5
D gene: .
CDR3 protein: CAISAGETQYF

V gene: TRBV7-9
J gene: TRBJ1-1
D gene: TRBD1
CDR3 protein: CASSRTGQGSTEAFF

V gene: TRBV5-6
J gene: TRBJ2-3
D gene: TRBD1
CDR3 protein: CASSLRGRFSTDTQYF

V gene: TRBV28
J gene: TRBJ2-7
D gene: TRBD2
CDR3 protein: CASITAGGTYSYEQYF

V gene: TRBV6-6
J gene: .
D gene: .
CDR3 protein: CASSYSDSAYEQYF

V gene: TRBV6-6
J gene: TRBJ2-1
D gene: .
CDR3 protein: CASSYPGGTYNEQFF

V gene: TRBV27
J gene: TRBJ1-1
D gene: TRBD1
CDR3 protein: CASCRDSMNTEAFF

V gene: TRBV29-1
J gene: TRBJ2-3
D gene: TRBD2
CDR3 protein: CSAGGEATSTDTQYF

V gene: TRBV18
J gene: TRBJ1-2
D gene: .
CDR3 protein: CASSPPGGSYYGYTF

V gene: TRBV7-9
J gene: TRBJ2-2
D gene: TRBD1
CDR3 protein: CASSIPGQGAGELFF

V gene: TRBV29-1
J gene: TRBJ2-1
D gene: TRBD2
CDR3 protein: CSAPSGGAPPSSYNEQFF

V gene: TRBV28
J gene: TRBJ1-6
D gene: .
CDR3 protein: CASSPRQLQFGSLHF

V gene: TRBV7-2
J gene: TRBJ1-1
D gene: .
CDR3 protein: CASSLDRASTEAFF